This TCR beta chain was identified in a study of T cell responses to AZD1222 COVID-19 vaccine. Germline assignment: CDR1 MNHEY and CDR2 SMNVEV (reference sequence). The V end lost 5 bases, the J end lost 3 bases, and 11 bases lay between the germline ends. CDR3 length equals 14 residues. Details on this clone: Its antigen is not known.

Assay: immunoSEQ multiplex PCR; the TCRdb copy retains only in-frame clones and omits some. The sample records about 78,000 clones, 88% being singletons. Study-level points and caveats: Spike-specific TCR breadth rose after two AZD1222 doses, and depth rose as well. Dominant CD4 TCR responses targeted spike regions 160-218 and 743-854.

This chain connects TRBV27 to TRBJ1-5, with a tentative D call TRBD1 (5 bases). Sequenced here: peripheral blood, sampled on day 0 of MenACWY control vaccination. The receptor was derived from an adult in good health. CDR3 bases: TGTGCCAGCAGTCTGGGGACCTACAATCAGCCCCAGCATTTT. Encoded protein: CASSLGTYNQPQHF.